These 9 T cell receptor beta chains originate from one sample sequenced in a study of blood T cell repertoires in COVID-19. Using immunoSEQ multiplex PCR, the repertoire was profiled, and TCRdb retains in-frame clones only, with some absent. The sample includes around 76,000 clones, around 89% of them seen just once. The sample was peripheral blood. These receptors originate from a man aged 60 to 75 with acute or convalescent COVID-19.

V and J are TRBV27 and TRBJ1-6, with D maybe TRBD1 (6 bases). The CDR3 runs to 16 residues. With 4 bases removed from V and 9 bases from J, the gap between germline ends came to 19 bases. Germline CDR1 reads MNHEY; CDR2 reads SMNVEV (reference sequence). DNA for the CDR3: TGTGCCAGCAGTTCGGACAGATCCGTGGGGATTTCACCCCTCCACTTT. Translation gives CASSSDRSVGISPLHF.

The genes are TRBV5-4 and TRBJ2-3, with 7 bases fitting TRBD1. CDR3 length: 14 amino acids. CDR1 is SGHNT, CDR2 YYREEE, per germline (reference sequence). Germline trimming cut 4 bases from V and 9 bases from J; bases unmatched to any gene: 11. The CDR3: CASSPDRPPNTQYF. In DNA, the CDR3 is TGTGCCAGCAGCCCGGACAGGCCCCCTAACACGCAGTATTTT. Filled out from reference TRBV5-4 and TRBJ2-3, the complete variable domain reads ETGVTQSPTHLIKTRGQQVTLRCSSQSGHNTVSWYQQALGQGPQFIFQYYREEENGRGNFPPRFSGLQFPNYSSELNVNALELDDSALYLCASSPDRPPNTQYFGPGTRLTVL.

The V gene is TRBV12-3 or TRBV12-4, the J gene TRBJ1-2; D not resolved. Trimming stripped 5 bases from V and 3 bases from J, with 10 bases between. There are 13 residues in the CDR3. The CDR3 loop reads CASSLDSDYGYTF. In DNA, the CDR3 is TGTGCCAGCAGTCTGGACTCAGACTATGGCTACACCTTC.

This clone was observed a single time. V is TRBV9 and J is TRBJ2-2; no clear D gene. Germline CDR1 and CDR2: SGDLS and YYNGEE. CDR3 length: 13 residues. V lost 3 bases and J lost 6, with 9 bases in between. The CDR3 reads CASSAQVAGELFF. CDR3 DNA: TGTGCCAGCAGCGCGCAGGTGGCCGGGGAGCTGTTTTTT. The variable domain in full, completed from reference TRBV9 and TRBJ2-2, reads DSGVTQTPKHLITATGQRVTLRCSPRSGDLSVYWYQQSLDQGLQFLIQYYNGEERAKGNILERFSAQQFPDLHSELNLSSLELGDSALYFCASSAQVAGELFFGEGSRLTVL.

The chain employs TRBV27 and TRBJ2-3; 13 nucleotides match TRBD2. The V gene's germline CDR1 is MNHEY and CDR2 SMNVEV (reference sequence). The V and J ends lost 7 bases and 1 base, in that order; junction bases with no gene match: 5. The CDR3 is 16 amino acids. The CDR3 loop reads CASTRLAGGRTDTQYF. The CDR3 coding sequence is TGTGCCAGCACCCGACTAGCGGGAGGACGCACAGATACGCAGTATTTT.

The chain links TRBV6-5 to TRBJ1-2, with 9 bases fitting TRBD1. Germline trimming cut 4 bases from V and 2 bases from J; bases unmatched to any gene: 5. The germline CDR1 and CDR2 sequences are MNHEY and SVGAGI. The CDR3 totals 15 residues. The CDR3 here is CASSSFGTGNYGYTF. The CDR3 nucleotides are TGTGCCAGCAGTTCCTTCGGGACAGGGAACTATGGCTACACCTTC.

CDR3 protein: CASSPTFAMRGSSQPQHF. The CDR3 nucleotides are TGTGCCAGTAGCCCGACTTTTGCAATGAGGGGGAGTAGTCAGCCCCAGCATTTT. The chain combines TRBV19 with TRBJ1-5, with a possible D match to TRBD1 (6 bases). Germline lookup yields CDR1 LNHDA and CDR2 SQIVND (reference sequence). The CDR3 is made up of 18 amino acids. The V and J ends lost 6 bases and 6 bases respectively, with 27 bases between them.

This chain joins TRBV2 and TRBJ2-3, with 8 bases lining up with TRBD1. The V gene end was trimmed by 4 bases and the J gene end by 2 bases; junction bases not matched to a gene: 8. CDR3 size: 16 residues. Germline lookup yields CDR1 SNHLY and CDR2 FYNNEI. CDR3 in amino acids: CASSGDRGKFTDTQYF. The CDR3 DNA sequence: TGTGCCAGCAGTGGCGACAGGGGTAAATTCACAGATACGCAGTATTTT. The whole variable domain, filled in from reference TRBV2 and TRBJ2-3, reads EPEVTQTPSHQVTQMGQEVILRCVPISNHLYFYWYRQILGQKVEFLVSFYNNEISEKSEIFDDQFSVERPDGSNFTLKIRSTKLEDSAMYFCASSGDRGKFTDTQYFGPGTRLTVL.

The chain has TRBV21-1 and TRBJ2-3; the DNA was not used to check the table's D call, TRBD1. TRBV21-1 is tagged as a pseudogene. This CDR3 contains 14 residues. The CDR3 reads CASSTPQFTDTQYF. As DNA, the CDR3 is TGTGCCAGCAGCACTCCACAATTCACAGATACGCAGTATTTT.